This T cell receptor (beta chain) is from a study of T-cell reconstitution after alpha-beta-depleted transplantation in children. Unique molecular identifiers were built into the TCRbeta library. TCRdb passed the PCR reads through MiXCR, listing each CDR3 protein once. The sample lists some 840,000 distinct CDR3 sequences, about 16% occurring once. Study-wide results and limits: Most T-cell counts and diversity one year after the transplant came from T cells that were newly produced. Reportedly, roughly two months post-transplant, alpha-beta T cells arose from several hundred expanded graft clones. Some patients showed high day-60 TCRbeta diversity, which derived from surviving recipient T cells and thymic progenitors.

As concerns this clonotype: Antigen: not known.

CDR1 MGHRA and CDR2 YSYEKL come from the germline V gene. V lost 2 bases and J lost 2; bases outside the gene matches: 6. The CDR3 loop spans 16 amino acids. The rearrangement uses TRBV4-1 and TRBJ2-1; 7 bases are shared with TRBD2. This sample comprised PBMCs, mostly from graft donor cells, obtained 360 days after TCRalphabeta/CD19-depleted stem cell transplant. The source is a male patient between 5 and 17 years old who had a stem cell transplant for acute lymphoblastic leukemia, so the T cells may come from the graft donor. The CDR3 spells CASSQTSAPPYNEQFF. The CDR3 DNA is TGCGCCAGCAGCCAAACTAGCGCGCCTCCCTACAATGAGCAGTTCTTC.